One sample yielded the 25 T cell receptor beta chains listed below, sequenced in a study of T cell repertoires in cytomegalovirus infection. TCRdb re-called the reads through MiXCR, storing one row per CDR3 protein. The top ten clones hold about 13% of a sample with about 490,000 distinct CDR3 sequences, about 26% of them seen once. The sample consisted of PBMCs. Receptors were obtained from a human donor in good health (CMV status not recorded). Some clones in this sample may be carry-over from other donors' samples.

This chain links TRBV29-1 with TRBJ2-3; D remains unclear. Looked up from germline, CDR1 is SQVTM and CDR2 is ANQGSEA. V dropped 3 bases and J dropped 4 bases, with 8 bases sitting between them. The CDR3 loop spans 12 amino acids. The CDR3 reads CSVEGLADTQYF. CDR3 nucleotides: TGCAGCGTTGAGGGCTTGGCAGATACGCAGTATTTT.

This clonotype showed up many times. The J gene is TRBJ2-7, the V gene TRBV7-2; D not resolved. This CDR3 is 12 amino acids long. V shed 5 bases and J shed 3 bases, with 8 bases lying between them. Germline CDR1 is SGHTA and CDR2 is FQGNSA. CDR3 in amino acids: CASSPPGYEQYF. Written as DNA, the CDR3 is TGTGCCAGCAGCCCCCCGGGCTACGAGCAGTACTTC.

The table lists this clonotype with a few counts. The chain links TRBV20-1 to TRBJ2-3; a weak D match, TRBD2 (6 bases). Trimming left V 6 bases short and J 2 bases short, with 33 bases between. The CDR3 extends over 20 amino acids. Per the germline V gene, CDR1 is DFQATT and CDR2 is SNEGSKA (reference sequence). CDR3 protein: CSATRPSVTPPFYLTDTQYF. The DNA of the CDR3 is TGCAGTGCGACCCGCCCTAGCGTAACGCCCCCCTTCTACCTCACAGATACGCAGTATTTT.

The rearrangement joins TRBV20-1 to TRBJ2-7; no clear D gene. This CDR3 contains 15 residues. Trimming took off 4 bases at V and 9 bases at J, with 25 bases between the two ends. Germline values: CDR1 DFQATT, CDR2 SNEGSKA (reference sequence). In DNA form, the CDR3 reads TGCAGTGCTACCCTTGACGGTCCCCTTGGTTCCGGGCAGTACTTC. It specifies CSATLDGPLGSGQYF.

The chain joins TRBV10-3 to TRBJ1-4; a weak D match, TRBD1 (5 bases). Trimming removed 2 bases at V and 0 bases at J, with 10 bases between. CDR3 size: 16 residues. Per the germline V gene, CDR1 is ENHRY and CDR2 is SYGVKD. The CDR3 nucleotides read TGTGCCATCAGTGAGCAGGACATTGCAACTAATGAAAAACTGTTTTTT. Its translation is CAISEQDIATNEKLFF.

This clonotype came up a few times. The chain couples TRBV5-4 to TRBJ1-1; 9 bases are a match to TRBD1. CDR3 length: 15 residues. The V and J ends lost 4 bases and 6 bases, in that order; junction bases with no gene match: 10. Germline V gene sequence: CDR1 SGHNT, CDR2 YYREEE (reference sequence). CDR3 DNA: TGTGCCAGCAGCAGAGTAACAGGGGGCTTTGCTGAAGCTTTCTTT. It yields the protein CASSRVTGGFAEAFF.

This chain connects TRBV18 to TRBJ1-2, with TRBD1 identical over 7 bases. CDR1 and CDR2 from the germline V gene are KGHSH and LQKENI. J lost 7 bases, V lost 8 bases, and 16 bases had no gene match. This CDR3 is built from 15 residues. The CDR3 bases are TGTGCCAGCGAAGCAACCAGACAGGGAGATACTGGCTACACCTTC. The encoded protein is CASEATRQGDTGYTF. Drawing the rest from reference TRBV18 and TRBJ1-2, the complete variable domain is NAGVMQNPRHLVRRRGQEARLRCSPMKGHSHVYWYRQLPEEGLKFMVYLQKENIIDESGMPKERFSAEFPKEGPSILRIQQVVRGDSAAYFCASEATRQGDTGYTFGSGTRLTVV.

This clonotype was seen repeatedly, ten times or more. At one boundary the junction diverges from the germline segment, which might be a read error. This CDR3 reads CASSLGQGLLF. The CDR3 DNA follows: TGTGCCAGCAGCTTGGGACAGGGGTTGCTCTTC. The chain couples TRBV7-9 to TRBJ1-2; 10 nucleotides align to TRBD1. Germline lookup yields CDR1 SEHNR and CDR2 FQNEAQ (reference sequence). The CDR3 is made up of 11 amino acids.

This clonotype has more than one count but fewer than ten. The CDR3 DNA is TGTGCCAGCAGCTTAGTTACGGGAGTGACCTACAATGAGCAGTTCTTC. Its protein product is CASSLVTGVTYNEQFF. V is TRBV7-2 and J is TRBJ2-1; perhaps TRBD2 as D (6 bases). The CDR3 has 16 residues. V was pared by 1 base and J by 2 bases, with 12 bases between. CDR1 SGHTA and CDR2 FQGNSA come from the germline V gene.

This clonotype was seen more than once but under ten times. This chain connects TRBV6-1 to TRBJ2-2, with 14 bases identical to TRBD2. Trimming cost V 7 bases and J 4 bases; bases outside gene matches: 5. The V gene's germline CDR1 is MNHNS and CDR2 SASEGT. The CDR3 contains 16 residues. The CDR3 nucleotides read TGTGCCAGCACCGGGACTAGCGGGAGCGTCACCGGGGAGCTGTTTTTT. Amino acids: CASTGTSGSVTGELFF.

The genes are TRBV5-1 and TRBJ2-7; D is tentatively TRBD1 or TRBD2 (5 bases each). The CDR3 spans 15 residues. Between the trimmed V and J ends, which lost 1 base and 6 bases, there was a span of 17 bases. Germline V lookup: CDR1 SGHRS, CDR2 YFSETQ. CDR3 bases: TGCGCCAGCAGCTTGACCGGGACCTACTTCTCCGAGCAGTACTTC. It is translated as CASSLTGTYFSEQYF. Supplemented by reference TRBV5-1 and TRBJ2-7, the full variable domain reads KAGVTQTPRYLIKTRGQQVTLSCSPISGHRSVSWYQQTPGQGLQFLFEYFSETQRNKGNFPGRFSGRQFSNSRSEMNVSTLELGDSALYLCASSLTGTYFSEQYFGPGTRLTVT.

This clonotype is a singleton in its sample. V gene TRBV7-6 combines with J gene TRBJ1-1; 9 positions agree with TRBD1. After removal of 5 bases from V and 10 bases from J, the junction contained 11 bases not matched to a gene. The CDR3 sequence is 14 residues long. CDR1 and CDR2 from the germline V gene are SGHVS and FNYEAQ. The CDR3 reads CASSRGDRDYGAFF. The DNA of the CDR3 is TGTGCCAGCAGCAGGGGGGACAGGGATTATGGAGCTTTCTTT.

This sequence joins TRBV28 and TRBJ1-3; no clear D gene. The V end was cut by 5 bases, the J end by 3 bases, with 17 bases between. The length of the CDR3 is 16 residues. Per germline, CDR1 MDHEN and CDR2 SYDVKM. Here the CDR3 reads CASSNGPPLSGNTIYF. CDR3 in DNA: TGTGCCAGCAGTAACGGACCGCCGTTGAGTGGAAACACCATATATTTT.

This clonotype was detected only a few times. This chain connects TRBV7-2 to TRBJ1-2; D perhaps matches TRBD1 (6 bases). The CDR3 runs 14 residues. The V end was cut by 5 bases, the J end by 2 bases, with 12 bases between. Germline V gives CDR1 SGHTA, CDR2 FQGNSA. CDR3 protein: CASSRYRVNYGYTF. For the CDR3, the DNA is TGTGCCAGCAGCAGATACAGGGTCAACTATGGCTACACCTTC.

CDR3 coding DNA: TGTGCCAGCAGTGGAACAACGAGGGGGGCGAACACCGGGGAGCTGTTTTTT. Residues: CASSGTTRGANTGELFF. The chain employs TRBV6-1 and TRBJ2-2; D is possibly TRBD1 or TRBD2 (6 bases each). The CDR3 is made up of 17 amino acids. The V end was cut by 4 bases, the J end by 0 bases, with 15 bases between. Germline CDR1 and CDR2: MNHNS and SASEGT.

This chain uses TRBV6-1 with TRBJ2-7; D possibly matches TRBD1 or TRBD2 (5 bases each). This CDR3 region has 16 residues. Trimming removed 2 bases from V and 3 bases from J, with 17 bases in between. The germline V gene encodes CDR1 MNHNS and CDR2 SASEGT. Here the CDR3 reads CASSEYDSGVYYEQYV. DNA for the CDR3: TGTGCCAGCAGTGAATACGACAGCGGAGTGTACTACGAGCAGTACGTC.

This clonotype was observed a few times. The V call is TRBV12-3 or TRBV12-4, the J call TRBJ2-7; 8 bases match TRBD1. V gave up 1 base and J gave up 5 bases; unmatched junction bases: 10. There are 16 residues in the CDR3. CDR3 in DNA: TGTGCCAGCAGTTTAGTACCGAACCAGGGGGCCCACGAGCAGTACTTC. Amino acids: CASSLVPNQGAHEQYF.

This chain links TRBV29-1 with TRBJ1-1, with a weak D call TRBD1 (6 bases). The CDR3 runs to 13 residues. V shed 3 bases and J shed 3 bases, with 11 bases lying between them. Germline CDR1 is SQVTM and CDR2 is ANQGSEA. The DNA of the CDR3 is TGCAGCGTTGACGACTACAGGGACACTGAAGCTTTCTTT. Translation gives CSVDDYRDTEAFF. Drawing the rest from reference TRBV29-1 and TRBJ1-1, the complete variable domain is SAVISQKPSRDICQRGTSLTIQCQVDSQVTMMFWYRQQPGQSLTLIATANQGSEATYESGFVIDKFPISRPNLTFSTLTVSNMSPEDSSIYLCSVDDYRDTEAFFGQGTRLTVV.

The V and J genes are TRBV7-9 and TRBJ2-1; 10 bases are shared with TRBD2. CDR3 length: 16 amino acids. J was trimmed by 4 bases and V by 3 bases; bases with no gene match: 6. CDR1 is SEHNR and CDR2 is FQNEAQ in the germline V gene (reference sequence). CDR3 nucleotides: TGTGCCAGCAGCTTTCCCCGGACTAGCGGATACAATGAGCAGTTCTTC. It yields the protein CASSFPRTSGYNEQFF.

The sample holds a few counts of this clonotype. The V gene is TRBV27, the J gene TRBJ2-1; D is perhaps TRBD2 (6 bases). The CDR3 is 15 residues long. Between the trimmed V and J ends, which lost 4 bases and 12 bases, there was a span of 22 bases. Germline V gene data show CDR1 as MNHEY and CDR2 as SMNVEV (reference sequence). The CDR3 sequence: CASSSRDLDPMRQFF. The CDR3 nucleotides read TGTGCCAGCAGTTCCCGGGACTTAGATCCAATGAGGCAGTTCTTC.

The sample holds many counts of this clonotype. The chain joins TRBV6-2 or TRBV6-3 to TRBJ1-1, with D unclear. Trimming took off 1 base at V and 0 bases at J, with 6 bases between the two ends. CDR1 is MNHEY, CDR2 SVGEGT, per germline. The CDR3 runs to 14 residues. CDR3 nucleotide sequence: TGTGCCAGCAGTTACTGGACGGTGAACACTGAAGCTTTCTTT. It is translated as CASSYWTVNTEAFF.

The chain joins TRBV6-5 to TRBJ2-3; 10 bases line up with TRBD2. Germline V gene sequence: CDR1 MNHEY, CDR2 SVGAGI. J gave up 3 bases and V 8 bases, and 2 bases lay outside the gene matches. There are 13 residues in the CDR3. CDR3 region: CASEREGTDTQYF. In DNA, the CDR3 is TGTGCCAGCGAGCGGGAGGGGACAGATACGCAGTATTTT.

V and J are TRBV7-8 and TRBJ2-2; D is undetermined. The CDR3 extends over 13 amino acids. V lost 5 bases to trimming and J lost 6 bases, with 10 bases between them. Germline CDR1 SGHVS, CDR2 FQNEAQ. This chain's CDR3 is CASSPSKAGELFF. CDR3 bases: TGTGCCAGCAGCCCCAGCAAAGCCGGGGAGCTGTTTTTT.

The chain links TRBV20-1 to TRBJ1-5; no definite D call. V dropped 6 bases and J dropped 2 bases, with 8 bases sitting between them. The length of the CDR3 is 12 residues. Per germline, CDR1 DFQATT and CDR2 SNEGSKA (reference sequence). This CDR3 reads CSARGGNQPQHF. CDR3 in DNA: TGCAGTGCCCGGGGAGGCAATCAGCCCCAGCATTTT.

V usage is TRBV28 and J usage is TRBJ2-7, with D unclear. Germline V lookup: CDR1 MDHEN, CDR2 SYDVKM. The CDR3 covers 12 residues. Deletions cut 3 bases from V and 5 bases from J, with 8 bases between. In nucleotides, the CDR3 is TGTGCCAGCAGTTTTAATCAGAACGAGCAGTACGTC. The encoded protein is CASSFNQNEQYV.